This TCR beta chain was captured by sequencing in a study of T cell responses to AZD1222 COVID-19 vaccine. The method was immunoSEQ multiplex PCR; TCRdb's version includes in-frame clones alone and lacks a portion of them. This sample has 130,000 or so clones, with under 95% found just once. Trimming took 2 bases from V and 1 from J; bases not matched to a gene: 4. Germline CDR1 and CDR2: MDHEN and SYDVKM. The CDR3 loop spans 15 amino acids. The rearrangement uses TRBV28 and TRBJ1-1; 7 bases are a match to TRBD1. The TCR sequence derives from an adult who received the AZD1222 COVID-19 vaccine. Sample: peripheral blood, taken 28 days after the second AZD1222 dose. CDR3 in amino acids: CASSLKGAWNTEAFF. The CDR3 coding sequence is TGTGCCAGCAGTTTAAAGGGGGCCTGGAACACTGAAGCTTTCTTT. Full variable domain (outside the CDR3, taken from reference TRBV28 and TRBJ1-1): DVKVTQSSRYLVKRTGEKVFLECVQDMDHENMFWYRQDPGLGLRLIYFSYDVKMKEKGDIPEGYSVSREKKERFSLILESASTNQTSMYLCASSLKGAWNTEAFFGQGTRLTVV.